The sequence of this T cell receptor beta chain was determined in a study of a mutant IDH1 vaccine in newly diagnosed glioma. Study summary: Each patient was administered eight vaccinations, scheduled in weeks 1, 3, 5, 7, 11, 15, 19 and 23. Vaccination started 4-6 weeks after radiotherapy alone, or with temozolomide cycles.

Assay used: immunoSEQ multiplex PCR; TCRdb lists only in-frame clones, some missing. The data contain about 42,000 clones, approximately 85% of them singletons. Note on this clone: The antigen is not known.

General observations from the study: Most patients, approximately 92%, showed vaccine-induced immune responses. The authors found pseudoprogression apparently unrelated to changes in top peripheral T cell clonotypes.

Germline trimming cut 3 bases from V and 6 bases from J; bases unmatched to any gene: 8. This CDR3 region has 16 residues. Germline V gives CDR1 MNHEY, CDR2 SMNVEV (reference sequence). Time point specified: week 5, during vaccination. Topical imiquimod accompanied each vaccine dose, which consisted of 300 ug of mutant IDH1 20-mer peptide. The origin of this receptor is a man aged 40-55 years with glioma. V gene TRBV27 combines with J gene TRBJ2-1; 10 bases match TRBD1. Sequenced here: PBMCs, sampled from a glioma patient whose treatment included an IDH1 peptide vaccine. The CDR3 region is CASSLSGTGVVNEQFF. The CDR3 bases are TGTGCCAGCAGTTTGTCCGGGACAGGGGTTGTCAATGAGCAGTTCTTC.